This TCR beta chain was retrieved from a study of blood T cell repertoires in COVID-19. Study-level background: The United States, Italy and Spain were the sources of the acute and convalescent COVID-19 samples.

The CDR3 consists of 15 residues. CDR1 MNHEY and CDR2 SMNVEV come from the germline V gene (reference sequence). Trimming took 8 bases from V and 4 from J, leaving 15 bases between them. In the authors' methods: Amplified reference gene primers provided the basis for estimating nucleated cell counts. Sequenced by immunoSEQ multiplex PCR; TCRdb stores in-frame clones only, minus some. Clonal size and the V and J genes are those of that table, whereas D and trimming came from the DNA. The table records 75,000 to 100,000 clones, roughly 87% of them present only once. Material for sequencing was peripheral blood. This TCR was sampled from a man in his 70s with acute or convalescent COVID-19. The J gene is TRBJ1-6, the V gene TRBV27; no clear D. CDR3 in DNA: TGTGCCAGCCGCGAGGGCGCAGAATATAATTCACCCCTCCACTTT. As protein: CASREGAEYNSPLHF.